This TCR beta chain was found in a study of early T cells in non-severe SARS-CoV-2 infection. Whole-study context: Sequenced bulk RNA came from whole blood that was unsorted, and chains were unpaired.

CDR1 MGHRA and CDR2 YSYEKL come from the germline V gene. The CDR3 totals 19 residues. The J segment lost 2 bases and the V segment lost 3 bases, leaving 9 bases of the junction unmatched. Researchers tagged individual cDNA molecules with unique molecular identifiers. TCRdb recomputed calls from the 5' RACE reads with MiXCR, one row per CDR3 protein. The data show more than 90,000 distinct CDR3 sequences, approximately 9.9% seen once. Whole-study findings and limits: VDJdb matching skewed toward anti-spike CD8 responses, missing private and CD4 specificities.

This clonotype showed up many times. The target antigen is unknown. The V and J genes are TRBV4-1 and TRBJ2-2; TRBD2 matches at 13 bases. The sample taken for sequencing was whole blood. This receptor was identified in an adult who was a healthcare worker with PCR-confirmed SARS-CoV-2 infection or an uninfected control (not recorded which). CDR3 sequence (DNA): TGCGCCAGCAGCCATGGCGGACTAGCGGGGGTTCTTAACACCGGGGAGCTGTTTTTT. Translating gives CASSHGGLAGVLNTGELFF.